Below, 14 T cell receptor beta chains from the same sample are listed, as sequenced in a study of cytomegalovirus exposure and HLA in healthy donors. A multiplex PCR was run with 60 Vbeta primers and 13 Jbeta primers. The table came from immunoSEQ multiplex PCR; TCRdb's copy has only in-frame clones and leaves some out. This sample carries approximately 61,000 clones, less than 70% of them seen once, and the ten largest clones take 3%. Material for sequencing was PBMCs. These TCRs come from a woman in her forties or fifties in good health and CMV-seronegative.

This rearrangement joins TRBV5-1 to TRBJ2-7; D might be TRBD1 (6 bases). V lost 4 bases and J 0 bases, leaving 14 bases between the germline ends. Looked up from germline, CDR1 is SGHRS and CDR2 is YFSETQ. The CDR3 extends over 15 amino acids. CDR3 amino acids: CASSMGHLSSYEQYF. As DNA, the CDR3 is TGCGCCAGCAGCATGGGACACCTTAGCTCCTACGAGCAGTACTTC.

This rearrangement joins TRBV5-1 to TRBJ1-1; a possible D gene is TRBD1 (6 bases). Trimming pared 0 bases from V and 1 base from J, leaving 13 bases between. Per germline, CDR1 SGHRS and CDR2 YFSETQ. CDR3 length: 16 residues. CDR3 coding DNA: TGCGCCAGCAGCTTGGATACTAGAGGGGGGAACACTGAAGCTTTCTTT. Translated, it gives CASSLDTRGGNTEAFF.

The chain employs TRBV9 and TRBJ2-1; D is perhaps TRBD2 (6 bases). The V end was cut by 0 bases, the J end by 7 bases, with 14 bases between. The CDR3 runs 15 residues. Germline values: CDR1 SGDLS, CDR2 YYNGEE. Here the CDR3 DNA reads TGTGCCAGCAGCGTAGGTAGCGGTCTGGGGAATGAGCAGTTCTTC. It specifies CASSVGSGLGNEQFF.

In nucleotides, the CDR3 is TGTGCCAGCCGGAGGACAGGGGGCTACGAGCAGTACTTC. It translates to CASRRTGGYEQYF. The chain is built from TRBV19 and TRBJ2-5, with 10 bases aligning to TRBD1. The tail of the sequence fits TRBJ2-7 better, so the J call may be wrong. In germline, CDR1 is LNHDA, CDR2 SQIVND (reference sequence). This CDR3 has 13 amino acids.

The DNA for the CDR3 is TGTGCCAGCAGCCCTCGACAGAAAGAGACCCAGTACTTC. This codes for CASSPRQKETQYF. The chain employs TRBV7-2 and TRBJ2-5; perhaps TRBD1 as D (5 bases). Trimming left V 5 bases short and J 3 bases short, with 10 bases between. Germline V gene data show CDR1 as SGHTA and CDR2 as FQGNSA. The CDR3 consists of 13 residues.

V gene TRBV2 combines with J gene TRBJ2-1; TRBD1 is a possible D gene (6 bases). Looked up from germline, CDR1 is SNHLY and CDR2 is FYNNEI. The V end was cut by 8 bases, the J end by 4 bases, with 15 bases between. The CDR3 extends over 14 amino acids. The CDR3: CASWTVRSYNEQFF. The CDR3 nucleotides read TGTGCCAGCTGGACAGTTCGATCATACAATGAGCAGTTCTTC.

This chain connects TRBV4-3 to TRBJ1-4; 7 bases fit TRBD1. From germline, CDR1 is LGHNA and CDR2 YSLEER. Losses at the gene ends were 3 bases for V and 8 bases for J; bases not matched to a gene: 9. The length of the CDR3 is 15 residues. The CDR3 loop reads CASSQGNRGGEKLFF. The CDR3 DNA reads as TGCGCCAGCAGCCAGGGTAACAGGGGTGGAGAAAAACTGTTTTTT.

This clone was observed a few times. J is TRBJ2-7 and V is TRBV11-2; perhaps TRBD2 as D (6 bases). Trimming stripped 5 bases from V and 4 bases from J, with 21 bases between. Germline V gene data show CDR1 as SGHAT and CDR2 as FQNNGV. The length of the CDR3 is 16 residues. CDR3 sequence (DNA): TGTGCCAGCAGCCAAAGCCGGGACTTTTCTCATTACGAGCAGTACTTC. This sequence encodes CASSQSRDFSHYEQYF.

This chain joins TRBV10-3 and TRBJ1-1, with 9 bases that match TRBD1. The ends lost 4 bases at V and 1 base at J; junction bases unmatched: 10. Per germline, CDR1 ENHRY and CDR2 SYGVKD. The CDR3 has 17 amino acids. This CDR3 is CAISGQGVVIANTEAFF. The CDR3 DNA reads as TGTGCCATCAGTGGACAGGGGGTAGTAATAGCGAACACTGAAGCTTTCTTT.

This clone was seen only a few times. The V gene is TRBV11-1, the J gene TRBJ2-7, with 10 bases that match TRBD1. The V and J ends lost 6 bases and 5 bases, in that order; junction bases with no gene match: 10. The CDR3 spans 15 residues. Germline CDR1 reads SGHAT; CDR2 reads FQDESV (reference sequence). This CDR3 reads CASRSLDRGFHEQYF. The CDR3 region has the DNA TGTGCCAGCAGATCCTTGGACAGGGGGTTCCACGAGCAGTACTTC.

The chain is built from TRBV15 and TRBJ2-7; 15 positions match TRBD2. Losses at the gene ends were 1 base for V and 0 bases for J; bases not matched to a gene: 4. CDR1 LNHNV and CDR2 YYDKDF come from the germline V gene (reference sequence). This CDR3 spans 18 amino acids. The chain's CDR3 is CATSRVGLAGGFSYEQYF. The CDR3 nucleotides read TGTGCCACCAGCAGAGTGGGACTAGCGGGAGGTTTCTCCTACGAGCAGTACTTC.

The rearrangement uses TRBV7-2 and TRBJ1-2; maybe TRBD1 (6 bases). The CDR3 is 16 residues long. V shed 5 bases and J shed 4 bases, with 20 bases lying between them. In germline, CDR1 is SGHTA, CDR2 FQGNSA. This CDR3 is CASSALRGQLSYGYTF. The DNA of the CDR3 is TGTGCCAGCAGCGCTCTCAGGGGACAACTCTCCTATGGCTACACCTTC.

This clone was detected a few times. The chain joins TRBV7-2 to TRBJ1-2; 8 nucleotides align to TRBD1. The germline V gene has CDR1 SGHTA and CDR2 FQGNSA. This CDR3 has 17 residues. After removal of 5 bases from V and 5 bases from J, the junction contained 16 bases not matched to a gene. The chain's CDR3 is CASSPQGSTGGRYGYTF. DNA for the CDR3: TGTGCCAGCAGCCCCCAGGGGAGCACAGGGGGTCGGTATGGCTACACCTTC.

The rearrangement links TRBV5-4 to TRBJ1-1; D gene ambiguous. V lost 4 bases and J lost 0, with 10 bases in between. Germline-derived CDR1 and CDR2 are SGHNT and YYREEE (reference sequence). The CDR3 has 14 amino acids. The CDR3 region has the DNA TGTGCCAGCAGCCAACAGAGTATGAACACTGAAGCTTTCTTT. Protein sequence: CASSQQSMNTEAFF.